This T cell receptor beta chain was sequenced in a study of patients and donors after allogeneic stem cell transplantation. Germline V gene sequence: CDR1 LNHDA, CDR2 SQIVND (reference sequence). The V end lost 5 bases, the J end lost 2 bases, and 7 bases lay between the germline ends. There are 12 residues in the CDR3. One entry per CDR3 protein results from TCRdb running MiXCR on the RT-PCR reads. This table holds 200,000 to 250,000 distinct CDR3 sequences, 12% to 15% found once. This clonotype was counted between two and nine times. The sequence was collected from a human donor who was either an allogeneic HSCT recipient or a stem cell or donor lymphocyte infusion donor (not recorded which). It is not recorded whose cells these are; they may come from a transplant donor. The sequencing input was blood, either unsorted or a sorted T cell fraction (not recorded which). The chain uses TRBV19 and TRBJ2-7; D gene uncertain. The CDR3 nucleotides read TGTGCCAGTAGTCCGACACCCTACGAGCAGTACTTC. This sequence encodes CASSPTPYEQYF.